The 2 T cell receptor beta chains below come from one sample, sequenced in a study of identical twins. TCRdb used MiXCR to reprocess the 5' RACE reads, holding one entry per CDR3 protein. The sample has 200,000 to 250,000 distinct CDR3 sequences; 6% to 9% are singletons. The data also belong to a second study, concerning yellow fever vaccine responses in identical twins.

Sequenced input: memory (CD45RO+) T cells sorted from blood. The receptors derive from a woman between 18 and 29 years old in good health.

In this sample, this clonotype turned up a few times. This chain uses TRBV5-1 with TRBJ2-5; perhaps D is TRBD1 or TRBD2 (5 bases each). Per germline, CDR1 SGHRS and CDR2 YFSETQ. Trimming removed 5 bases from V and 2 bases from J, with 13 bases in between. The CDR3 covers 14 residues. The DNA for the CDR3 is TGCGCCAGCAGGGGGGAGCTTCTTCAAGAGACCCAGTACTTC. Translation: CASRGELLQETQYF.

The chain combines TRBV9 with TRBJ1-4; perhaps TRBD1 as D (6 bases). The CDR3 has 15 amino acids. V lost 1 base to trimming and J lost 3 bases, with 10 bases between them. Germline V lookup: CDR1 SGDLS, CDR2 YYNGEE. The CDR3, as DNA: TGTGCCAGCAGCGTAAAACAGGGATCTAATGAAAAACTGTTTTTT. Encoded protein: CASSVKQGSNEKLFF.